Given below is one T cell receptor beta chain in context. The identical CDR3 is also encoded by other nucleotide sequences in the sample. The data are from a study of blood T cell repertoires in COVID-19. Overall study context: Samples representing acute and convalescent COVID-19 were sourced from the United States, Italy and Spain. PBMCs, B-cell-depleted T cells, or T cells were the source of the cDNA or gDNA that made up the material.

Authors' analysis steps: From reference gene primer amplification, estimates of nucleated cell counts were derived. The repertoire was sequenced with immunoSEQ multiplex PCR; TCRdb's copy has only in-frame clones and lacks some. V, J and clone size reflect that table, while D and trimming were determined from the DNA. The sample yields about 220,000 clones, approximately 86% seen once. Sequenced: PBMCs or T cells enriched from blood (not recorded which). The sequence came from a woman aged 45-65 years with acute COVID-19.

The CDR3 sequence is CASSLAGRENEKLFF. The CDR3 DNA follows: TGCGCCAGCAGCTTGGCCGGGAGGGAGAATGAAAAACTGTTTTTT. The V call is TRBV5-1, the J call TRBJ1-4; unclear D gene. Germline assignment: CDR1 SGHRS and CDR2 YFSETQ. The CDR3 consists of 15 residues. Trimming cost V 0 bases and J 5 bases, with 11 bases left between them.